This T cell receptor (beta chain) stems from a study of cytotoxic CD8 clonotypes in ibrutinib-treated CLL. General study points: Public clonotypes occurred uncommonly; on treatment, they contracted or remained stable.

The germline CDR1 and CDR2 sequences are SGHVS and FQNEAQ. This CDR3 has 18 amino acids. The V gene end was trimmed by 4 bases and the J gene end by 7 bases; junction bases not matched to a gene: 12. Concerning this clone: Its antigen is not identified.

Sequencing was performed with immunoSEQ multiplex PCR; in TCRdb, only in-frame clones are kept and a portion is missing. The top ten clones hold about 3.5% of a sample with fewer than 150,000 clones, approximately 80% of them seen once. This TCR derives from a human donor with chronic lymphocytic leukemia. Here the sequenced sample was PBMCs, taken after 24 months of ibrutinib treatment. The gene calls are TRBV7-8 and TRBJ2-1, with 14 bases fitting TRBD2. CDR3 nucleotides: TGTGCCAGCAGCTCCCCGCGGCGACTAGCGGGGGGGCGAAATGAGCAGTTCTTC. It specifies CASSSPRRLAGGRNEQFF.